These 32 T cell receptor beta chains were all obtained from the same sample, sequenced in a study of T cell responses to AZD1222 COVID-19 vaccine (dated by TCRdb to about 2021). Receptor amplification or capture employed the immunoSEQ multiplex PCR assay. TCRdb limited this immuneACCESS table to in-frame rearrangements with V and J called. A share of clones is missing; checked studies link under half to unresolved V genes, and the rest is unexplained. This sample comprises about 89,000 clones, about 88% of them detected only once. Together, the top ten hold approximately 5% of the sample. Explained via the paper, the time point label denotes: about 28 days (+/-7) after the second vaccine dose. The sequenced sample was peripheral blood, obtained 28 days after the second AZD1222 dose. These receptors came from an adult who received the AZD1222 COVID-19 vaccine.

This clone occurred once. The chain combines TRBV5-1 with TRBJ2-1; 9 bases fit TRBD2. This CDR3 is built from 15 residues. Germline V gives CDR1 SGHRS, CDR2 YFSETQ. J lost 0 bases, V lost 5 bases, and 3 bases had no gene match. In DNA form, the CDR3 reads TGCGCCAGCAGAGTTAGCGGGGGCTCCTACAATGAGCAGTTCTTC. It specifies CASRVSGGSYNEQFF.

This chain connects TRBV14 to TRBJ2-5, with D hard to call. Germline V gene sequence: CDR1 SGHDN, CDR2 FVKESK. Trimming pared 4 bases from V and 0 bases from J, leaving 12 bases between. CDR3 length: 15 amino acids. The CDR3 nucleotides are TGTGCCAGCAGCCCCACCCTCGGGTACCAAGAGACCCAGTACTTC. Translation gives CASSPTLGYQETQYF.

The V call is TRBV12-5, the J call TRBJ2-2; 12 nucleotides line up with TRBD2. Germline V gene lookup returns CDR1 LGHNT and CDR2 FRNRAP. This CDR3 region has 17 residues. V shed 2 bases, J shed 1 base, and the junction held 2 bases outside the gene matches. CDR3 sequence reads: CASGLTTSGRNTGELFF. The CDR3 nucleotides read TGTGCTAGTGGTTTGACGACTAGCGGGAGGAACACCGGGGAGCTGTTTTTT. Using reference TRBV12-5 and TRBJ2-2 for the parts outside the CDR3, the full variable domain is DARVTQTPRHKVTEMGQEVTMRCQPILGHNTVFWYRQTMMQGLELLAYFRNRAPLDDSGMPKDRFSAEMPDATLATLKIQPSEPRDSAVYFCASGLTTSGRNTGELFFGEGSRLTVL.

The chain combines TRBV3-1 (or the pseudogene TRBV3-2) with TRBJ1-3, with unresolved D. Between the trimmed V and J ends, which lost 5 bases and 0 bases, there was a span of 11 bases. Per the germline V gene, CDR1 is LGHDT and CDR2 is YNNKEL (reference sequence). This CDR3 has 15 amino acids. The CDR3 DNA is TGTGCCAGCAGCTACCAGTCCCTCTCTGGAAACACCATATATTTT. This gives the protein CASSYQSLSGNTIYF.

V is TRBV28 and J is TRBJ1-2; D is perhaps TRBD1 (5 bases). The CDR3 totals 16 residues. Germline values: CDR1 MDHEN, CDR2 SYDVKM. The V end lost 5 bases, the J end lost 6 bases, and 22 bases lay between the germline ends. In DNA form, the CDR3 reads TGTGCCAGCAGTCCCCCCTCCACCGGGACGTACAATGGCTACACCTTC. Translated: CASSPPSTGTYNGYTF.

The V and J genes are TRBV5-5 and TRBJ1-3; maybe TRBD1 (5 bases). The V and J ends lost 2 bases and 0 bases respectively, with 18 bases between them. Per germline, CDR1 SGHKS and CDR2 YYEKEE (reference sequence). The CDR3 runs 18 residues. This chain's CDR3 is CASSFLAQGGSSGNTIYF. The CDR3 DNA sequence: TGTGCCAGCAGCTTTCTAGCCCAGGGTGGCTCCTCTGGAAACACCATATATTTT.

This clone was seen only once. The CDR3 DNA reads as TGTGCCAGCACTCCTAAGGGGGGGTATGGCTACACCTTC. Its translation is CASTPKGGYGYTF. The chain joins TRBV27 to TRBJ1-2, with D tentatively TRBD1 (6 bases). CDR3 length: 13 residues. V shed 7 bases and J shed 5 bases, with 14 bases lying between them. Germline CDR1 and CDR2: MNHEY and SMNVEV (reference sequence).

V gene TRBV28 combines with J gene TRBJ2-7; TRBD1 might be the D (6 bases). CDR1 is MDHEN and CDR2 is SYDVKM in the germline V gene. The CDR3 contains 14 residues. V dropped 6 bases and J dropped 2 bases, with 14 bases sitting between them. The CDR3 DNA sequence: TGTGCCAGCAGCCAGGGACAACTAGCCTACGAGCAGTACTTC. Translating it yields CASSQGQLAYEQYF.

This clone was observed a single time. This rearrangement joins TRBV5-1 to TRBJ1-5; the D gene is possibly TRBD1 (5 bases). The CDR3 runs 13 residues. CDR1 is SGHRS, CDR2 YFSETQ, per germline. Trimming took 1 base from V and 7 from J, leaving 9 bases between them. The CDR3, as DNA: TGCGCCAGCAGCTTGATGGGGGACCAGCCCCAGCATTTT. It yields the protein CASSLMGDQPQHF.

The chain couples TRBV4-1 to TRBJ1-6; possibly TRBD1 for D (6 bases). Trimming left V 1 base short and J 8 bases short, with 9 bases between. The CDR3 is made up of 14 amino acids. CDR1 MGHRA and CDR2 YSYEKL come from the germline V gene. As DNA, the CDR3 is TGCGCCAGCAGCCAAGCGGGGGCTGATTCACCCCTCCACTTT. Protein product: CASSQAGADSPLHF.

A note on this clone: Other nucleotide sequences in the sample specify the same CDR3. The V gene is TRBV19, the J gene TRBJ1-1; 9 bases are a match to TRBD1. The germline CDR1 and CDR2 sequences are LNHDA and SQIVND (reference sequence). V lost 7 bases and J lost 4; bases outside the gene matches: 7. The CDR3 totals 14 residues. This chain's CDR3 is CASTLQGASTEAFF. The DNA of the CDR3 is TGTGCCAGTACCCTACAGGGGGCTAGCACTGAAGCTTTCTTT.

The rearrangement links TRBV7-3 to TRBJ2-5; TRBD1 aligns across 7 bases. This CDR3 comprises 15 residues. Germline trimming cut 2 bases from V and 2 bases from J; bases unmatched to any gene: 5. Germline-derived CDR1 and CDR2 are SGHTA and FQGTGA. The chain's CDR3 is CASSLSGTAQETQYF. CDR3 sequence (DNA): TGTGCCAGCAGCTTATCCGGGACAGCACAAGAGACCCAGTACTTC.

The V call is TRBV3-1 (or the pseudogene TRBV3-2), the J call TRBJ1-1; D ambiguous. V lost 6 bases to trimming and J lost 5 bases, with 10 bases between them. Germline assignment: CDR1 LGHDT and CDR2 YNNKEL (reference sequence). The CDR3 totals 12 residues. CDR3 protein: CASRDRMTEAFF. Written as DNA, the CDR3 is TGTGCCAGCAGGGACCGGATGACTGAAGCTTTCTTT.

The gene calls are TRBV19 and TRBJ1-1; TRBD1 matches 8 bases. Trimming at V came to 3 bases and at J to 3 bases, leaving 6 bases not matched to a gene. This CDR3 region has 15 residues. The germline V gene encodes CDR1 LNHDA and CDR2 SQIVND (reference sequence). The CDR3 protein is CASSIDWTGYTEAFF. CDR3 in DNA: TGTGCCAGTAGTATTGATTGGACAGGGTACACTGAAGCTTTCTTT.

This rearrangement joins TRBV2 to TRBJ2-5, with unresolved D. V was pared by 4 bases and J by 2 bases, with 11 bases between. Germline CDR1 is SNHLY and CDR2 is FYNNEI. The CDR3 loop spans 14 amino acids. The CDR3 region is CASSGTTLQETQYF. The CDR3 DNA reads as TGTGCCAGCAGTGGCACTACCCTACAAGAGACCCAGTACTTC.

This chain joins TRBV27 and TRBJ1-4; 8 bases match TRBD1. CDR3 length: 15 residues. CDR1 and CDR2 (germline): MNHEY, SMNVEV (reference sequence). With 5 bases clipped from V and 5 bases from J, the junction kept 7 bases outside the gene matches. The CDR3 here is CASSSRGLPNEKLFF. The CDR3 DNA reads TGTGCCAGCAGTAGCAGGGGGCTCCCCAATGAAAAACTGTTTTTT.

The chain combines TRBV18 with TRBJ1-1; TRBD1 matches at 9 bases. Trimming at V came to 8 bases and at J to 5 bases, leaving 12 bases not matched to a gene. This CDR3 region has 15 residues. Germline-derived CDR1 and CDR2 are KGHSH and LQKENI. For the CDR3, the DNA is TGTGCCAGCGCACAAAGGAGCGACAGGGGGACTGAAGCTTTCTTT. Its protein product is CASAQRSDRGTEAFF. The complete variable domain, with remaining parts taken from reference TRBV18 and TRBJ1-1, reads NAGVMQNPRHLVRRRGQEARLRCSPMKGHSHVYWYRQLPEEGLKFMVYLQKENIIDESGMPKERFSAEFPKEGPSILRIQQVVRGDSAAYFCASAQRSDRGTEAFFGQGTRLTVV.

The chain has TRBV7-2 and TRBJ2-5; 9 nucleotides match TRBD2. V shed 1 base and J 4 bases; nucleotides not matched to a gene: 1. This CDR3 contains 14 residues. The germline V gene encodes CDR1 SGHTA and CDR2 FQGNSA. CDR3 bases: TGTGCCAGCAGCTTAGGGGGACTAGCAGAGACCCAGTACTTC. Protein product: CASSLGGLAETQYF.

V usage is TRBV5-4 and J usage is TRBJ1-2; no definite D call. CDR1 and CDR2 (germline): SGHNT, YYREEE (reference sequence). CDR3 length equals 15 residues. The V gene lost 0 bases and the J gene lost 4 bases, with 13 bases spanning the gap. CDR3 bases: TGTGCCAGCAGCTTGGCCTCTGGGGTGATCTATGGCTACACCTTC. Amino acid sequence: CASSLASGVIYGYTF.

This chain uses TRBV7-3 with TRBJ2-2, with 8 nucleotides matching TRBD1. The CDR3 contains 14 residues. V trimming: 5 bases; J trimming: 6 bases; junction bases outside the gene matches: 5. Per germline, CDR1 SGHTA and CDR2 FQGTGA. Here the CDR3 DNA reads TGTGCCAGCAGCGACAGGGGATTCGCCGGGGAGCTGTTTTTT. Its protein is CASSDRGFAGELFF.

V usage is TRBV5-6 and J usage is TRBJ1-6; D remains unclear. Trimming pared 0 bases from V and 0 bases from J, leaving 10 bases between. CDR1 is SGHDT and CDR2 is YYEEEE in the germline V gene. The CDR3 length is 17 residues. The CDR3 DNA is TGTGCCAGCAGCTTGGCCCCCGGAAGCTCCTATAATTCACCCCTCCACTTT. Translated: CASSLAPGSSYNSPLHF.

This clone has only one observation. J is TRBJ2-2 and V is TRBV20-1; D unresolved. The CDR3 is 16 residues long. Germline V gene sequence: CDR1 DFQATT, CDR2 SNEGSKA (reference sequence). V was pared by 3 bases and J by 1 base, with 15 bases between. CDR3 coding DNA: TGCAGTGCTAGTTCCTCGTTGTGGGAGAACACCGGGGAGCTGTTTTTT. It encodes CSASSSLWENTGELFF.

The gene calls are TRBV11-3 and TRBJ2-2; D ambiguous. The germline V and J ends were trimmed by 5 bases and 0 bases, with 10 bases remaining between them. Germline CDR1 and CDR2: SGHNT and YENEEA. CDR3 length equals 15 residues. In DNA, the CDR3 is TGTGCCAGCAGCCGAGGACCGACGAACACCGGGGAGCTGTTTTTT. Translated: CASSRGPTNTGELFF.

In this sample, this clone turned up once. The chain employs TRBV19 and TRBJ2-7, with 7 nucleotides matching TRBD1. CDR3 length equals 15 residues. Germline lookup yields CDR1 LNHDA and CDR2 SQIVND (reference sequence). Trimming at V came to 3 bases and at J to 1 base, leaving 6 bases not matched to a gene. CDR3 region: CASSIFADRSYEQYF. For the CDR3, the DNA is TGTGCCAGTAGTATTTTCGCGGACAGGTCCTACGAGCAGTACTTC. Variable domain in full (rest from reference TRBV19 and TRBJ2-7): DGGITQSPKYLFRKEGQNVTLSCEQNLNHDAMYWYRQDPGQGLRLIYYSQIVNDFQKGDIAEGYSVSREKKESFPLTVTSAQKNPTAFYLCASSIFADRSYEQYFGPGTRLTVT.

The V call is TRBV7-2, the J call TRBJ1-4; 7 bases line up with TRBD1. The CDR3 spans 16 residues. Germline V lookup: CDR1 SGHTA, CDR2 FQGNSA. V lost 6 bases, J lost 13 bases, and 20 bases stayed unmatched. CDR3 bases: TGTGCCAGCAGGCCAAATCCGGGACAGACATCCGCAGGACTGTTTTTT. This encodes CASRPNPGQTSAGLFF.

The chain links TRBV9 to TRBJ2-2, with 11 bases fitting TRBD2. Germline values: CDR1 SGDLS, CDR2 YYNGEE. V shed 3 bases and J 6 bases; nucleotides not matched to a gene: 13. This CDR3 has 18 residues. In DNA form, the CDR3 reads TGTGCCAGCAGCGCCGTAGCGGGGGGGCTATGGTTATCCGGGGAGCTGTTTTTT. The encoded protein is CASSAVAGGLWLSGELFF.

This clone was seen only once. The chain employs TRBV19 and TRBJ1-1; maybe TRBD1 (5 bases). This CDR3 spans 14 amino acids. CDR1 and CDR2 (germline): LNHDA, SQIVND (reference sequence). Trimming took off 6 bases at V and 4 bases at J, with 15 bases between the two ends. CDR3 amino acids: CASSGVAGTTEAFF. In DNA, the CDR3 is TGTGCCAGTAGCGGGGTGGCAGGGACCACTGAAGCTTTCTTT.

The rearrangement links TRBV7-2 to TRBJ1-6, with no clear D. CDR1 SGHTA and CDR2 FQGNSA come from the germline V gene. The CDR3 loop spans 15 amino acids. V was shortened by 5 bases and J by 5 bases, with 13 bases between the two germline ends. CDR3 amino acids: CASSQNPPNNSPLHF. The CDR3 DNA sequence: TGTGCCAGCAGCCAAAACCCGCCCAATAATTCACCCCTCCACTTT.

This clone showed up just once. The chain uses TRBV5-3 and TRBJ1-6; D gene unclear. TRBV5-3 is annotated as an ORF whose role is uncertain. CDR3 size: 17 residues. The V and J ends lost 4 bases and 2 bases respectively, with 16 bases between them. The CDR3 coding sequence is TGTGCCAGAAGCCCCCAAGGTAGAGTGCCCTATAATTCACCCCTCCACTTT. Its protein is CARSPQGRVPYNSPLHF.

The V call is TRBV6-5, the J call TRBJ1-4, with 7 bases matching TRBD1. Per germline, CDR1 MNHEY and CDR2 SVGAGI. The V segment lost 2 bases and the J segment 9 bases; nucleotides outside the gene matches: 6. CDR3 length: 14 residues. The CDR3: CASSYGTADKKLFF. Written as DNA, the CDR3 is TGTGCCAGCAGTTACGGGACAGCCGATAAAAAACTGTTTTTT.

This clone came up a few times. CDR3 in amino acids: CASSLDSDGGNTIYF. DNA of the CDR3: TGCGCCAGCAGCTTAGATAGTGATGGCGGAAACACCATATATTTT. The rearrangement joins TRBV5-1 to TRBJ1-3, with unresolved D. This CDR3 comprises 15 residues. CDR1 and CDR2 (germline): SGHRS, YFSETQ. The V gene lost 2 bases and the J gene lost 4 bases, with 13 bases spanning the gap.

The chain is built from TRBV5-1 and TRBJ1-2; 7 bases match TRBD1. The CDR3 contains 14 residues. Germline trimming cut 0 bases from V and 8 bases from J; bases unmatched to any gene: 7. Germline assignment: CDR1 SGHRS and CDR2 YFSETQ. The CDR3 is CASSLAKGAEGYTF. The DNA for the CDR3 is TGCGCCAGCAGCTTGGCCAAGGGGGCGGAGGGCTACACCTTC. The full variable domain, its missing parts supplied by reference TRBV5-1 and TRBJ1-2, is KAGVTQTPRYLIKTRGQQVTLSCSPISGHRSVSWYQQTPGQGLQFLFEYFSETQRNKGNFPGRFSGRQFSNSRSEMNVSTLELGDSALYLCASSLAKGAEGYTFGSGTRLTVV.